Listed below are T cell receptor beta chains from one sample, sequenced in a study of a mutant IDH1 vaccine in newly diagnosed glioma. Generated by immunoSEQ multiplex PCR, the TCRdb table keeps only in-frame clones and is missing some. The repertoire holds approximately 82,000 clones, roughly 85% seen once, with about 2.2% in the top ten. The antigens these receptors bind are not known. Sequencing used PBMCs, obtained from a glioma patient whose treatment included an IDH1 peptide vaccine. The receptor source for this set is a man aged 25-45 years with glioma. Some clones in this sample may be carry-over from other donors' samples. The CDR3 runs from the conserved cysteine through the conserved F or W. D genes are given only for firm matches. Some rows mark clone size as missing; the rest say once, few, many or name a class of expanded clone.

>NA|TRBJ2-5|TRBV5-4|NA
TGTGCCAGCAGCTTGGATGGAGCCCTCGGGGAGACCCAGTACTTC
CASSLDGALGETQYF
>few|TRBJ2-7|TRBV9|NA
TGTGCCAGCAGCTTCAACGGCCTCTCCTACGAGCAGTACTTC
CASSFNGLSYEQYF
>few|TRBJ2-7|TRBV4-2|NA
TGTGCCAGCAGCCATGGGACCGGCTACGAGCAGTACTTC
CASSHGTGYEQYF
>NA|TRBJ1-2|TRBV7-8|NA
TGTGCCAGCAGCTTAGAGGCCCAGGGTTATGGCTACACCTTC
CASSLEAQGYGYTF
>NA|TRBJ1-5|TRBV7-6|NA
TGTGCCAGCAGCTTAAATAGAGCAGTTTGGGGTAATCAGCCCCAGCATTTT
CASSLNRAVWGNQPQHF
>NA|TRBJ2-7|TRBV28|NA
TGTGCCAGCAGTTTCGAACCCCGGCGGGCCAGCTCCTACGAGCAGTACTTC
CASSFEPRRASSYEQYF
>NA|TRBJ1-1|TRBV7-9|NA
TGTGCCAGCAGCCTCACCGGGGTTGGGAACACTGAAGCTTTCTTT
CASSLTGVGNTEAFF
>NA|TRBJ2-1|TRBV19|NA
TGTGCCAGTAGTAGACGACTAGATGAGCAGTTCTTC
CASSRRLDEQFF
>NA|TRBJ2-6|TRBV9|NA
TGTGCCAGCTCGGGGGCGCGTTCTGGGGCCAACGTCCTGACTTTC
CASSGARSGANVLTF
>NA|TRBJ2-7|TRBV6-6|NA
TGTGCCAGCAGGAAGGACAGTATCTCCTACGAGCAGTACTTC
CASRKDSISYEQYF
>once|TRBJ1-1|TRBV19|TRBD1
TGTGCCAGTAGTACCGGGACAGGGGACCCCCAGGTGGTGAACACTGAAGCTTTCTTT
CASSTGTGDPQVVNTEAFF
>NA|TRBJ2-1|TRBV27|TRBD2
TGTGCCAGCAGTTTATTCCCGACTAGCGGGAGTGCCTACAATGAGCAGTTCTTC
CASSLFPTSGSAYNEQFF
>NA|TRBJ2-5|TRBV7-9|NA
TGTGCCAGCAGCCGATTCGACAGGCCTGGGGGAGAGACCCAGTACTTC
CASSRFDRPGGETQYF